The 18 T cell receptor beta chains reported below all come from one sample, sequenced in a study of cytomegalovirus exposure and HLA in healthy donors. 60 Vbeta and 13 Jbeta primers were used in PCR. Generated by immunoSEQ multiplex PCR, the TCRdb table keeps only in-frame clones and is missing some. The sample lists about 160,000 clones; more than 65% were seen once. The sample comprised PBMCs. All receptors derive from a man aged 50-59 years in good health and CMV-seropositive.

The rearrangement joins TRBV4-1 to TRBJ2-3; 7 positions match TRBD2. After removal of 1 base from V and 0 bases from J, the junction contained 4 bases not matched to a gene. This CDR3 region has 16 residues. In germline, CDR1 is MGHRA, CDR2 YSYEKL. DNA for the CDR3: TGCGCCAGCAGCCAAGTGGAGCGGGGTAGCACAGATACGCAGTATTTT. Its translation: CASSQVERGSTDTQYF.

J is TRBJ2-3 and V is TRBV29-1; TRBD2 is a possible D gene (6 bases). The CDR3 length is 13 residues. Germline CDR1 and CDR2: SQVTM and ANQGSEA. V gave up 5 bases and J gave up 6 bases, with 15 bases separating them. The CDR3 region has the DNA TGCAGCGTTTTCCCGGGACTTAGCGATACGCAGTATTTT. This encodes CSVFPGLSDTQYF.

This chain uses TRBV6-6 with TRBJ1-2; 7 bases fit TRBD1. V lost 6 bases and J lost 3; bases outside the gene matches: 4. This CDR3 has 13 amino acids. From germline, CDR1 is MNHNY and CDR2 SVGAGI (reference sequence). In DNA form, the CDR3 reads TGTGCCAGCAGGCACCAGGGGGACTATGGCTACACCTTC. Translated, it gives CASRHQGDYGYTF.

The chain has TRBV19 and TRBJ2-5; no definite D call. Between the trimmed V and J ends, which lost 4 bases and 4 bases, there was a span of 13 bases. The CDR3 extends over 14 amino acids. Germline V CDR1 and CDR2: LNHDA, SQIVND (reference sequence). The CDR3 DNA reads TGTGCCAGTAGTAGCGGTTCCTCGGGAGAGACCCAGTACTTC. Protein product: CASSSGSSGETQYF.

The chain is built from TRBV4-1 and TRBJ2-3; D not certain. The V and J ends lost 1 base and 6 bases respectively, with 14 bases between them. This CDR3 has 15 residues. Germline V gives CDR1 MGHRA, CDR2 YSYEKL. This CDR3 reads CASSQVLTPTDTQYF. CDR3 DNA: TGCGCCAGCAGCCAAGTACTGACTCCGACGGATACGCAGTATTTT.

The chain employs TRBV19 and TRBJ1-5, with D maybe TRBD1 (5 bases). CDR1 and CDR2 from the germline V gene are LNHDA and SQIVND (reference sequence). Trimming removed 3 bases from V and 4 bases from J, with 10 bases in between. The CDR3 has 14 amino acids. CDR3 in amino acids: CASSIMGPNQPQHF. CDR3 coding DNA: TGTGCCAGTAGTATTATGGGGCCAAATCAGCCCCAGCATTTT. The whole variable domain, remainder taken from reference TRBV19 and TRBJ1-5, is DGGITQSPKYLFRKEGQNVTLSCEQNLNHDAMYWYRQDPGQGLRLIYYSQIVNDFQKGDIAEGYSVSREKKESFPLTVTSAQKNPTAFYLCASSIMGPNQPQHFGDGTRLSIL.

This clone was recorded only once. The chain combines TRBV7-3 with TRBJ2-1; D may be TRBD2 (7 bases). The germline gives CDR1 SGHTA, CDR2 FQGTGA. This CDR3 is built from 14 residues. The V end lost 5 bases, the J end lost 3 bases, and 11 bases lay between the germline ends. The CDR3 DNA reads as TGTGCCAGCAGCCAGGGAGGGGGCTACAATGAGCAGTTCTTC. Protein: CASSQGGGYNEQFF. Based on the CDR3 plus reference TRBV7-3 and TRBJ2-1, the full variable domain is GAGVSQTPSNKVTEKGKYVELRCDPISGHTALYWYRQSLGQGPEFLIYFQGTGAADDSGLPNDRFFAVRPEGSVSTLKIQRTERGDSAVYLCASSQGGGYNEQFFGPGTRLTVL.

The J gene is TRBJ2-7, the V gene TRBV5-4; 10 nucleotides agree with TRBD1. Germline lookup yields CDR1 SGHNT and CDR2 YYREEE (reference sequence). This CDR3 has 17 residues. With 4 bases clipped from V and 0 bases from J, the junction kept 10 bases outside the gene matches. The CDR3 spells CASSTLDRGLSSYEQYF. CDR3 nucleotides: TGTGCCAGCAGCACCCTAGACAGGGGGCTGAGCTCCTACGAGCAGTACTTC.

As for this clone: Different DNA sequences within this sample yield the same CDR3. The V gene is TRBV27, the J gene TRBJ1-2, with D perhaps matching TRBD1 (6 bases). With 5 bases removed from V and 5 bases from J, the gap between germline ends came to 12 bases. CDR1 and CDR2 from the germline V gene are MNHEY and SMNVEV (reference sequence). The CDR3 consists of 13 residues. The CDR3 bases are TGTGCCAGCAGTCCGACAGGTTTTTATGGCTACACCTTC. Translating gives CASSPTGFYGYTF.

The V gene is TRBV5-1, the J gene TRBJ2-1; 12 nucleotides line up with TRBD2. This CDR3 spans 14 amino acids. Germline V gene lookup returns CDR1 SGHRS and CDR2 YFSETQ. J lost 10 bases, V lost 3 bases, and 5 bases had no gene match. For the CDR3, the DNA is TGCGCCAGCAGCTCTAGCGGGAGGGCCTACGAGCAGTTCTTC. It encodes CASSSSGRAYEQFF.

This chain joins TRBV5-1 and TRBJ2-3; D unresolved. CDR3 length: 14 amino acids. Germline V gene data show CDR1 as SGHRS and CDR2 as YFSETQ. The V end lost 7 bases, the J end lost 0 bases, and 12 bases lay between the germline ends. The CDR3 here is CASRSLRSTDTQYF. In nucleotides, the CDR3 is TGCGCCAGCCGTAGCTTACGAAGCACAGATACGCAGTATTTT.

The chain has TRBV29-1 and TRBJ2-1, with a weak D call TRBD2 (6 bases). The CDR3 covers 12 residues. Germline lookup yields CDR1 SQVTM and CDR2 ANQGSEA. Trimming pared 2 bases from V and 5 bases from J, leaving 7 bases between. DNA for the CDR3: TGCAGCGTTGAACGCGGGGACAATGAGCAGTTCTTC. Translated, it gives CSVERGDNEQFF.

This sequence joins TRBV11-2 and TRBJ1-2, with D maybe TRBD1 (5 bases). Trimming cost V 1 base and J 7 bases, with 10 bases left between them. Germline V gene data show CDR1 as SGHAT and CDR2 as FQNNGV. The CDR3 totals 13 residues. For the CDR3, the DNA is TGTGCCAGCAGCTTAGGCAGGGTTCGTGGCTACACCTTC. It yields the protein CASSLGRVRGYTF.

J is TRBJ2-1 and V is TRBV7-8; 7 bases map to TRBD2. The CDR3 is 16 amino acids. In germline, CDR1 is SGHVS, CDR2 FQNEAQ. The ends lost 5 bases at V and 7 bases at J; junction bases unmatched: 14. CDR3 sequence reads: CASSTRGTGGLNEQFF. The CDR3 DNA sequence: TGTGCCAGCAGCACGCGGGGGACGGGAGGATTGAATGAGCAGTTCTTC.

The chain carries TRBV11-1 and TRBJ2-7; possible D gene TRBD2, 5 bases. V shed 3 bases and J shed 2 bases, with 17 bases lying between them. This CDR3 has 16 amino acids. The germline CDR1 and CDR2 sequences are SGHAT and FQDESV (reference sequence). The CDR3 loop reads CASSFNGEILAYEQYF. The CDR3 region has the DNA TGTGCCAGCAGCTTTAACGGGGAAATCTTAGCCTACGAGCAGTACTTC.

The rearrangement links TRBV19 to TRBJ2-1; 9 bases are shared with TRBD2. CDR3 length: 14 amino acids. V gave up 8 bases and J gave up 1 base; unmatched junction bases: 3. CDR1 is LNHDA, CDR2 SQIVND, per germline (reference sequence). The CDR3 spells CASLSGSSYNEQFF. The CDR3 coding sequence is TGTGCCAGTCTTAGCGGGAGTTCCTACAATGAGCAGTTCTTC. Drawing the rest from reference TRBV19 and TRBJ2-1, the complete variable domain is DGGITQSPKYLFRKEGQNVTLSCEQNLNHDAMYWYRQDPGQGLRLIYYSQIVNDFQKGDIAEGYSVSREKKESFPLTVTSAQKNPTAFYLCASLSGSSYNEQFFGPGTRLTVL.

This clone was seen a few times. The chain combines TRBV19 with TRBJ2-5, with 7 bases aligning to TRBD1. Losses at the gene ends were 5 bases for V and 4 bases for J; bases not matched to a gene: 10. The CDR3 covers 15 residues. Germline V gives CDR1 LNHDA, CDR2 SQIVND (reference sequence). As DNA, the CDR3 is TGTGCCAGTAGTGCCGACAGGGTTGGAGGAGAGACCCAGTACTTC. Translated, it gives CASSADRVGGETQYF.

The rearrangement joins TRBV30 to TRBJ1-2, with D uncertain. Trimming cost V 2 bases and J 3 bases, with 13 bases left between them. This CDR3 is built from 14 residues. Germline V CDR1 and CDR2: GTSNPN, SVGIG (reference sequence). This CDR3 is CAWSLIPGDYGYTF. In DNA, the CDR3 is TGTGCCTGGAGTCTAATTCCGGGAGACTATGGCTACACCTTC.